Following are 9 T cell receptor beta chains from one sample sequenced in a study of metastatic and nonmetastatic thyroid tumors. No treatment had been given to any patient before thyroid surgery. TCRdb reprocessed the PCR reads using MiXCR. The sample shows about 27,000 clones, roughly 17% of them seen only once. The sequenced sample was blood. Every receptor here comes from a male donor with papillary thyroid cancer or a benign thyroid nodule (not recorded which). Some clones in this sample may be carry-over from other donors' samples.

This clone is deemed medium-sized (0.01 to 0.1%). V usage is TRBV6-1 and J usage is TRBJ2-7, with 8 positions matching TRBD2. This CDR3 region has 14 residues. Germline V gene sequence: CDR1 MNHNS, CDR2 SASEGT. The ends lost 5 bases at V and 4 bases at J; junction bases unmatched: 7. The chain's CDR3 is CASSSETSGYEQYF. CDR3 nucleotide sequence: TGTGCCAGCAGTTCAGAAACTAGCGGATACGAGCAGTACTTC.

Within the sample, this clone is medium-sized. The genes are TRBV24-1 and TRBJ2-7, with TRBD1 matching 8 bases. Unmatched junction bases numbered 12, after V lost 6 bases and J lost 3 bases. CDR3 length: 16 amino acids. Germline-derived CDR1 and CDR2 are KGHDR and SFDVKD. The chain's CDR3 is CATSSIPDRAHYEQYF. As DNA, the CDR3 is TGTGCCACCAGTTCGATTCCGGACAGGGCGCACTACGAGCAGTACTTC.

Only a few counts were recorded for this clone. The chain combines TRBV7-8 with TRBJ1-2, with D unclear. The ends were cut back, 3 bases at V and 7 bases at J, with 9 bases in the middle. The CDR3 loop spans 12 amino acids. Germline V CDR1 and CDR2: SGHVS, FQNEAQ. CDR3 coding DNA: TGTGCCAGCAGCTTGACAACCAGTGGCTACACCTTC. Translation: CASSLTTSGYTF. Together with reference TRBV7-8 and TRBJ1-2, the CDR3 gives the full variable domain: GAGVSQSPRYKVAKRGQDVALRCDPISGHVSLFWYQQALGQGPEFLTYFQNEAQLDKSGLPSDRFFAERPEGSVSTLKIQRTQQEDSAVYLCASSLTTSGYTFGSGTRLTVV.

V gene TRBV18 combines with J gene TRBJ2-7; possibly TRBD1 for D (5 bases). The CDR3 length is 13 residues. Trimming pared 6 bases from V and 7 bases from J, leaving 16 bases between. Germline-derived CDR1 and CDR2 are KGHSH and LQKENI. The CDR3 region has the DNA TGTGCCAGCTCTCCCAACAGGTTAAGGGAGCAGTACTTC. Its translation: CASSPNRLREQYF.

This clone was observed at least ten times. The V call is TRBV20-1, the J call TRBJ2-3, with TRBD2 as a possible D gene (7 bases). The ends were cut back, 5 bases at V and 3 bases at J, with 18 bases in the middle. In germline, CDR1 is DFQATT, CDR2 SNEGSKA (reference sequence). The CDR3 spans 15 residues. The chain's CDR3 is CSAHGPGGGTDTQYF. The CDR3 DNA reads as TGCAGTGCTCATGGCCCGGGGGGCGGGACAGATACGCAGTATTTT.

The chain uses TRBV6-2 or TRBV6-3 and TRBJ2-4, with 8 bases fitting TRBD2. Germline values: CDR1 MNHEY, CDR2 SVGEGT. This CDR3 spans 22 amino acids. The V segment lost 7 bases and the J segment 2 bases; nucleotides outside the gene matches: 28. The CDR3 DNA reads as TGTGCCAGCAACGGTAAGATTCCGGGACTAGAGGGAGGAGGACGATCCAAAAACATTCAGTACTTC. Its translation: CASNGKIPGLEGGGRSKNIQYF.

This clone was observed at least ten times. This chain links TRBV11-2 with TRBJ2-1; D gene ambiguous. The germline gives CDR1 SGHAT, CDR2 FQNNGV. V dropped 1 base and J dropped 9 bases, with 4 bases sitting between them. The CDR3 is 11 residues long. This CDR3 is CASSLGSEQFF. CDR3 bases: TGTGCCAGCAGCTTAGGGAGTGAGCAGTTCTTC.

The chain joins TRBV12-3 or TRBV12-4 to TRBJ2-2, with D tentatively TRBD2 (6 bases). V shed 3 bases and J shed 6 bases, with 8 bases lying between them. This CDR3 has 13 amino acids. CDR3 DNA: TGTGCCAGCAGTTTCGGGGGTTCCGGGGAGCTGTTTTTT. This translates into CASSFGGSGELFF.

This clone was recorded many times. The same CDR3 arises from other DNA sequences in this sample as well. The V gene is TRBV10-3, the J gene TRBJ2-3, with 7 bases matching TRBD2. With V trimmed by 10 bases and J by 1 base, 8 bases remained unmatched. This CDR3 is 14 amino acids long. Germline values: CDR1 ENHRY, CDR2 SYGVKD. The DNA of the CDR3 is TGTGCCACGCGGCGGGAGTCGGGCACAGATACGCAGTATTTT. Translation gives CATRRESGTDTQYF.